A single T cell receptor beta chain is shown here with its context. Its antigen has not been determined. Per-nucleotide qualities are absent, and no much larger clonotype sits a single base away. The cohort comprised some 680 healthy bone marrow donors. At the time of sampling, all cohort members were nominally healthy, though unrecorded immune exposures were likely present. The donor tested CMV seronegative and was one of the 352 seronegative cohort members. Every donor gave a peripheral blood sample, and the peripheral blood mononuclear cells from that sample were used for TCR beta sequencing. The Qiagen DNeasy Blood Extraction Kit was used to extract genomic DNA from the blood cell samples. The sample is drawn from a study of cytomegalovirus exposure and HLA in healthy donors listed by TCRdb under 2017. Describing the broader study: An earlier analysis of 587 of the donors reported about 250 Gb of sequence data and roughly 100 million unique TCR beta sequences from around 200 million T cells. An early release covering about 600 HLA-typed donors comprised approximately 290 gigabases of sequencing data and tens of millions of unique TCR sequences. The genetic ancestry cluster associated with self-reported Caucasian donors included 70% to 85% of the 300 to 400 genotyped donors. The aim of the study was to test whether cataloging public T cell receptors could identify signatures of past pathogen exposure. The T cell repertoires of roughly 660 subjects were profiled by immunosequencing and related to cytomegalovirus serostatus. In addition to the first cohort of about 650 subjects, a separate validation cohort of around 110 different subjects was used. High-throughput TCR immunosequencing, statistical association of individual TCRs with disease status, and machine learning were combined to predict cytomegalovirus infection status. A later analysis re-examined previously published TCR beta repertoires from more than 600 donors and added high-resolution HLA genotyping to investigate patterns of TCR occurrence. Rather than using new phenotypic data, the later analysis identified candidate immune exposures from TCR beta sequences and from how often those sequences occurred across donors. An earlier analysis of 587 of the donors applied high-throughput TCR beta sequencing to assess whether each TCR beta V gene segment acted as functional or pseudogenic. Alongside the repertoire data, information on donor age, sex, ethnicity and CMV serostatus was compiled. Genome-wide SNP genotypes for about three fifths of the roughly 670 donors were used in a later genetic analysis, which treated that subset as a discovery cohort. Every repertoire in the discovery cohort had been generated on one and the same sequencing platform. Both class I and class II loci were covered by HLA typing, at four-digit resolution. Typing coverage differed by locus: A, B, C, DRB1 and DQB1 were typed in roughly 620-630 donors, DQA1 in about 500, DPA1 in approximately 600, and DPB1 in approximately 450. Because of strong linkage in the cohort, roughly five DR-DQ haplotypes were treated as single units for association and clustering. On average, 235,054 unique TCR beta nucleotide sequences were sequenced per donor among 398 genotyped donors of the cohort, with approximately 18% of those sequences being non-productive.

Its CDR3 holds 12 amino acids, cysteine through phenylalanine. The kept DNA is CDR3 alone, 36 bases in frame from the first base. Receptor amplification or capture employed the immunoSEQ multiplex PCR assay. For the multiplex PCR, a mixture combining 60 forward primers for TCR Vbeta segments and 13 reverse primers for TCR Jbeta segments was used. The CDR3 region of rearranged TCR beta genes was amplified from genomic DNA by a multiplex PCR assay. The amplified TCR beta libraries were sequenced on the Illumina HiSeq System as 87-base-pair reads. Regarding the original processing steps: In a later analysis, tens of millions of unique TCR beta chains were counted across the 690 or so repertoires, and roughly 11 million of these chains were shared by at least two donors. To remove PCR and sequencing errors, raw reads were error-corrected and collapsed into unique sequences using a nearest-neighbor algorithm that merged closely related sequences. CDR3 sequences were aligned to IMGT reference sequences to assign V, D and J gene segments. For a sequence to be retained, at least a six-nucleotide match to both a V gene segment and a J gene segment was required. A rearrangement was called productive if the CDR3 had no stop codons and remained in frame with V and J, and every other rearrangement was called non-productive. Following IMGT convention, CDR3 was defined as the stretch from the second conserved V-encoded cysteine to the conserved J-encoded phenylalanine. Sequences without an unambiguous match to a single V gene segment were excluded from the earlier analysis of about 640 of the donors. In an earlier analysis of more than 500 of the donors, a V segment was called functional when productive rearrangements were above 56.7%, and segregating when the standard deviation between donors exceeded 5%. A statistical classification framework was built to diagnose cytomegalovirus status from the catalog of TCR beta chain sequences. In a later analysis, TCR nucleotide sequences were compared against IMGT/GENE-DB human TR gene sequences so that V and J genes could be assigned. A later analysis assigned CDR3 sequences and most-parsimonious VDJ recombination scenarios with the TCRdist pipeline. In a later analysis, each TCR beta chain was defined by its CDR3 amino acid sequence together with its V-gene family, and reads lacking a unique V-gene family were excluded. To address suspected cross-contamination and a sequencing artifact, a later analysis removed several hundred highly shared, low-generation-probability nucleotide sequences. In a later analysis, a clonal expansion index for each public chain was calculated from normalized within-repertoire ranks of inferred template counts. Generation probabilities in a later analysis came from a VDJ recombination model fitted to out-of-frame rearrangements, and those results were checked against IGoR. Hypergeometric tests were used in a later analysis to score TCR-TCR, TCR-HLA and TCR-CMV co-occurrence, with a repertoire-size bias correction applied to the TCR pairs. False discovery rates were estimated in a later analysis by permuting HLA or CMV assignments 20 times. In a later analysis, co-occurring TCRs were grouped using DBSCAN, and TCRdist sequence similarity was added for clustering within HLA-allele-positive subsets. Repertoires with fewer than 30,000 or more than 120,000 public chains, plus five repertoires with anomalous nucleotide sharing, were excluded from co-occurrence clustering. Imported from immuneACCESS, the table was reduced by TCRdb to in-frame sequences with V and J called. These copies leave out some clones; in studies compared against another copy, an unresolved V gene accounts for under half, and the cause of the remainder is not known. V and J calls plus clone size are reproduced from that table; the DNA served to infer D and trimming. The sample records 180,000 or so clones, 75% of which are singletons. The ten biggest clones cover just under 3% of the sample.

What the study reported, not specific to this receptor: A further reported finding was that TCR beta sequences accurately predicted the HLA-A and HLA-B alleles for most subjects in the first cohort. An earlier analysis of 450 to 750 of the donors showed that most TCR beta V segments appeared in productive rearrangements either about 87% or about 30% of the time, which broadly matched IMGT annotations. Across donors, most TCR sequences were observed very rarely, whereas some public TCRs were present in many individuals. A total of fewer than 200 TCR beta chains were listed by the study as associated with cytomegalovirus. The authors suggested that the approach could potentially be generalized to other disease states and immunological phenotypes. When HLA alleles, especially DR and DQ, strongly co-occurred, attributing TCR associations to individual alleles was difficult. In a later genetic analysis, fewer N-insertions in productive TCRs were reported among donors in an Asian-associated ancestry cluster than the approximately 670-donor mean. Correlated functional status among segregating V segments might be attributable to linkage disequilibrium, but an unknown experimental factor could not be ruled out. The sequencing pipeline was judged likely to have produced a cluster of highly shared sequence variants as a technical artifact. The earlier analysis of some 540 of the donors excluded some 16 rarely observed V segments, including chromosome 9 orphons, because counts were too low. The cohort was sequenced for TCR beta chains only, and without alpha or paired-chain data the features that could be detected were limited. A later analysis found that TCR association rates varied across HLA loci, with DRB1 alleles showing the most associated TCRs and HLA-C alleles the fewest. In a later analysis, HLA-associated TCR beta chains were found to be more clonally expanded and to have lower generation probabilities than equally common non-associated chains. In a later analysis, most CMV-associated TCR beta chains were found to appear HLA-restricted, with HLA associations seemingly driven largely by CMV exposure. Because the 87-base-pair reads could not distinguish some IMGT-functional V segments, including TRBV6-2 and TRBV6-3, those segments were excluded. For the cohort, immune exposure information was limited to CMV serostatus. A later analysis associated 15,000 or so TCR beta sequences with specific HLA alleles at a false discovery rate of 0.05. Because HLA typing was unavailable for some donors at each locus, only the typed subset was used in association tests. The classifier was reported to diagnose cytomegalovirus status with high specificity and sensitivity in both the original cohort and the validation cohort. A few of the identified cytomegalovirus-associated TCR beta chains were confirmed in vitro to be specific for cytomegalovirus antigens. The presence/absence analyses assumed that sequencing depth was roughly uniform across donors, and that assumption may not be true. A later genetic analysis associated a missense DCLRE1C variant with V-gene and J-gene trimming of TCR beta chains, and an independent cohort replicated the association. According to a later analysis, parvovirus B19, influenza, CMV and Epstein-Barr virus appeared linked to several top co-occurrence clusters.

Recombination linked TRBV5-3 to TRBJ2-5, with the identity of the D gene unclear. The J call is uncertain, as TRBJ2-7 better fits the DNA end. TRBV5-3 is marked as an open reading frame, function uncertain. The receptor was isolated from a male donor in good health and CMV-seronegative. The sample consisted of PBMCs. The DNA sequence is given as TGTGCCAGAAGCTTGGGCCCCTACGAGCAGTACTTC. This gives the protein CARSLGPYEQYF.